This paragraph covers one T cell receptor beta chain sequence. Its binding antigen is unknown. The input lacks base qualities; no much larger clone sits a single base away. Peripheral blood CD8+ and CD4+ T cells from healthy donors, Susac syndrome patients and multiple sclerosis patients were profiled using high-throughput TCR beta sequencing. The Susac syndrome patients fulfilled recently defined diagnostic criteria for definite or probable disease. CD8+ TEMRA cells were enriched by FACS, while bulk CD8+ and CD4+ T cells were purified by magnetic negative isolation. Blood was collected in EDTA tubes and processed within 24 hours, with PBMCs isolated through density gradient centrifugation. PBMCs intended for TCR sequencing were cryopreserved in liquid nitrogen and thawed later in a water bath at 37 degrees C. The sorted or isolated CD4+, CD8+ and CD8+ TEMRA cells reached a purity of at least 90%.

RNA was extracted with the RNeasy kit and 0.5 to 1 ug was reverse transcribed using random hexamers. The immunoSEQ multiplex PCR assay, which covers 54 Vbeta and 13 Jbeta segments, was used to amplify TCR beta CDR3 regions. PCR amplification bias was corrected by using a synthetic template baseline for primer optimization and computational correction. Turning to the authors' computational methods: Reads were annotated to V, D and J genes per IMGT and analyzed with immunoSEQ Analyzer, keeping only productive sequences. To calculate clonality, Shannon entropy was normalized by log2 of the number of productive unique sequences and then subtracted from one. For each patient and control, public and private clones were evaluated among the 100 most prevalent clones. Clones were defined as Susac-specific if absent from the healthy and MS cohorts, from some 1,000 published viral clones and from other ImmuneACCESS disease sequences. Through fastp at Q25 and MiXCR, TCRdb rebuilt clones from the public reads, retaining in-frame beta chains. Each entry is one CDR3 protein sequence, shown with its most common DNA and genes. These V and J calls originate from TCRdb's pipeline instead of the authors' own analysis. This sample holds tens of thousands of distinct CDR3 sequences; over 85% were observed only once. The top ten constitute 0.45% to 0.55% of the sample.

Measured from the cysteine to the phenylalanine, the CDR3 is 17 residues long. The DNA shown is the 51-base CDR3, in frame from base 1. V loses 5 bases at its end and J loses 3 bases; junction bases beyond the gene matches: 8. CDR1 and CDR2 were assigned from the germline V gene (reference sequence) as LNHDA and SQIVND. This record belongs to a study of CD8 T cells in Susac syndrome (dated by TCRdb to the late 2010s). In terms of the full investigation: Among the Susac syndrome patients who were sequenced, clinically active disease was present in about 6 and clinical remission was observed in eight. Whether CD8+ T cell activation and differentiation in Susac syndrome was antigen driven was tested using repertoire sequencing. The study compared CD8+ T cell repertoire clonality among about a dozen healthy donors, around 14 Susac syndrome patients and 15 or so multiple sclerosis patients. Susac syndrome patients were therapy-naive, on corticosteroids (some also receiving IVIg), or on IVIg alone at blood withdrawal. The paper as a whole reports these results and caveats: Under 20 and five Susac-specific public clones were found in the total CD8+ and CD8+ TEMRA repertoires, respectively. Clonal expansion was observed in Susac syndrome CD8+ repertoires, with the highest expansion in CD8+ TEMRA cells and greater expansion in clinically active than in remitting patients. The study acknowledged that relatively few individuals were included in the TCR sequencing and HLA analysis.

Sequenced input: CD8+ T cells from PBMCs. The sequence derives from a human donor with Susac syndrome. The chain employs TRBV19 and TRBJ2-2; 11 nucleotides in the junction match TRBD2. The DNA is TGTGCCAGTAGTGAGGTAGCGGGAGGGTCGGACACCGGGGAGCTGTTTTTT. The encoded protein is CASSEVAGGSDTGELFF.